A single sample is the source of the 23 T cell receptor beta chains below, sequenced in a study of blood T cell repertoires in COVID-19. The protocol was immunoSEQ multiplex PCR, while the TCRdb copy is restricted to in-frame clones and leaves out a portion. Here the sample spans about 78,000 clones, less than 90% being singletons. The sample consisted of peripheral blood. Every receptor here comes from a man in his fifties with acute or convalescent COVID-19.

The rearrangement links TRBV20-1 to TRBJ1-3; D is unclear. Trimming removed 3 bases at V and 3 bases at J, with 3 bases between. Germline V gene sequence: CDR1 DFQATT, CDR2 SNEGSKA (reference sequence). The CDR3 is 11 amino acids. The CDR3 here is CSASYGNTIYF. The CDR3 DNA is TGCAGTGCTAGTTATGGAAACACCATATATTTT.

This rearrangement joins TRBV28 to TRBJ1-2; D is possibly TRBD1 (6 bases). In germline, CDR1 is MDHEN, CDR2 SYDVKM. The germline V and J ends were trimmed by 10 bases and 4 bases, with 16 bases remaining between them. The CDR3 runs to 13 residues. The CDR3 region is CATSLGGSYGYTF. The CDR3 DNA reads TGTGCCACCTCCCTAGGGGGATCCTATGGCTACACCTTC.

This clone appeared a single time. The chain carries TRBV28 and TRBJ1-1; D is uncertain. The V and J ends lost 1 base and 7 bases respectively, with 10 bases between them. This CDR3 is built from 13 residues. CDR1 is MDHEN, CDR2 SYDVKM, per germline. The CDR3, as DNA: TGTGCCAGCAGTTTATTTTCAGTTAATGAAGCTTTCTTT. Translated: CASSLFSVNEAFF.

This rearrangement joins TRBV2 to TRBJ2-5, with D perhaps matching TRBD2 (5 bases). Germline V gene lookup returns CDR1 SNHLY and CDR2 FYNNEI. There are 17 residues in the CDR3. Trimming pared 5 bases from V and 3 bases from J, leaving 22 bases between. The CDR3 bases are TGTGCCAGCAGTTTTCCCCGGCTGGGAGAAATGGAAGAGACCCAGTACTTC. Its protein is CASSFPRLGEMEETQYF.

The CDR3 DNA follows: TGTGCCAGCAGTGAAACGGCTAGGGGTGAGCAGTTCTTC. This gives the protein CASSETARGEQFF. The chain combines TRBV6-1 with TRBJ2-1, with D tentatively TRBD1 (5 bases). CDR3 size: 13 residues. The V and J ends lost 2 bases and 9 bases respectively, with 11 bases between them. Germline V gene sequence: CDR1 MNHNS, CDR2 SASEGT.

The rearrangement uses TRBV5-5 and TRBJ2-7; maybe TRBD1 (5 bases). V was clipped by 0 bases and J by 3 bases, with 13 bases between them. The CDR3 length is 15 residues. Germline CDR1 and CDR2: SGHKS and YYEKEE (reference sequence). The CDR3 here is CASSLGGQGYYEQYF. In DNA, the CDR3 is TGTGCCAGCAGCTTGGGTGGTCAGGGATACTACGAGCAGTACTTC.

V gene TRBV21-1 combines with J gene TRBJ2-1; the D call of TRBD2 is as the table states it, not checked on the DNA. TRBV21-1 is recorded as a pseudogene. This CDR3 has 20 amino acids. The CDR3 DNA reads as TGTGCCAGCAGCAAAGCGGGGGGACTAGCGGGTGAGGGGTTTTACAATGAGCAGTTCTTC. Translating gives CASSKAGGLAGEGFYNEQFF.

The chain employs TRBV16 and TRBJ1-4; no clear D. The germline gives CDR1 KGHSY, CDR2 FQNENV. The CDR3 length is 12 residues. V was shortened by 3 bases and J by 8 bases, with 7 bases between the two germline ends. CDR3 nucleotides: TGTGCCAGCAGCCAGCGCGGAGAAAAACTGTTTTTT. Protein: CASSQRGEKLFF.

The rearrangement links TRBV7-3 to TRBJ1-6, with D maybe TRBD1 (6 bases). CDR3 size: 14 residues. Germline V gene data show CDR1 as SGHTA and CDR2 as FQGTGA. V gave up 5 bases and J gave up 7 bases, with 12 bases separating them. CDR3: CASSIGQPNSPLHF. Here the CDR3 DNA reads TGTGCCAGCAGCATTGGACAGCCAAATTCACCCCTCCACTTT.

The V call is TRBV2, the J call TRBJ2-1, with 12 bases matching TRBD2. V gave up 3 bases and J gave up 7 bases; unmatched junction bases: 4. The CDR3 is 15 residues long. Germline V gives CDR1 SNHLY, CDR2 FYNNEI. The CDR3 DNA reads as TGTGCCAGCAGTGAGCTAGCGGGGGGGCCGAATGAGCAGTTCTTC. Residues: CASSELAGGPNEQFF.

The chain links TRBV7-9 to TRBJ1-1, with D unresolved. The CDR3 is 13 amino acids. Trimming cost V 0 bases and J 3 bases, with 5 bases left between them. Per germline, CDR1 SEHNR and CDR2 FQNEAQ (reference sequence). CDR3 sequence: CASSLAGDTEAFF. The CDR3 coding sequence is TGTGCCAGCAGCTTAGCAGGAGACACTGAAGCTTTCTTT.

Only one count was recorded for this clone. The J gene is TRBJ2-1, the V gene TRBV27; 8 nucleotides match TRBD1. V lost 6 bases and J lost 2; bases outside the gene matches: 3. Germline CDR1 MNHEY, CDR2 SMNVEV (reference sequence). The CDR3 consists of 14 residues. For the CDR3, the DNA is TGTGCCAGCAGAGCGGACAGGGCCTACAATGAGCAGTTCTTC. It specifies CASRADRAYNEQFF.

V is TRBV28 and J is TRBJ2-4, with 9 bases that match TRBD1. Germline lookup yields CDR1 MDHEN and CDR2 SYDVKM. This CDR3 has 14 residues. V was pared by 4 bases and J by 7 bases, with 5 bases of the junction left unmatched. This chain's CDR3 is CASSSPGQGNIQYF. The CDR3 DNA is TGTGCCAGCAGTTCCCCGGGACAGGGTAACATTCAGTACTTC.

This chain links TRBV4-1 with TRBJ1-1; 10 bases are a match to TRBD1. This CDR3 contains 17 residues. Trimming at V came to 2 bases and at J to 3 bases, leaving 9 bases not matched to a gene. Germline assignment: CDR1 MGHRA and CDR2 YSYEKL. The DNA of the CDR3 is TGCGCCAGCAGCCAATACTGGGACAGGGGAGGGGACACTGAAGCTTTCTTT. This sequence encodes CASSQYWDRGGDTEAFF.

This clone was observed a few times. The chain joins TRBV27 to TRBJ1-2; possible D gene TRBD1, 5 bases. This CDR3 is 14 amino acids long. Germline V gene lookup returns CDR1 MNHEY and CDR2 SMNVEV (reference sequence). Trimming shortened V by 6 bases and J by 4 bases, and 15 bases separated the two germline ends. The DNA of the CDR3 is TGTGCCAGCAGCCCCCGGGGGGATTCCTATGGCTACACCTTC. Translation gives CASSPRGDSYGYTF.

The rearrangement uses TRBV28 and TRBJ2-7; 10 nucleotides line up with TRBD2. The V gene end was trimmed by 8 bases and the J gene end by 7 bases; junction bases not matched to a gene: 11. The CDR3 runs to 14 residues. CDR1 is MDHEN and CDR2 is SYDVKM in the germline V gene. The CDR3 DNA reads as TGTGCCAGCCGACCTAGCGGGAGCCGATGGGAGCAGTACTTC. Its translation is CASRPSGSRWEQYF.

The CDR3 sequence: CASSALGRPLNNEQFF. CDR3 DNA sequence: TGTGCCAGCAGTGCCCTAGGGAGGCCCCTTAACAATGAGCAGTTCTTC. The J gene is TRBJ2-1, the V gene TRBV28; D is perhaps TRBD2 (6 bases). The CDR3 contains 16 residues. Germline values: CDR1 MDHEN, CDR2 SYDVKM. V gave up 5 bases and J gave up 5 bases, with 19 bases separating them.

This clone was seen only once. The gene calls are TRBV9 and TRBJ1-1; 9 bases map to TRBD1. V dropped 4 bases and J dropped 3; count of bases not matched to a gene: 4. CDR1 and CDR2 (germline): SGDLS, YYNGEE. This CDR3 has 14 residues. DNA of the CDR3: TGTGCCAGCAGCAAGCGGACAGGGGACACTGAAGCTTTCTTT. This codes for CASSKRTGDTEAFF.

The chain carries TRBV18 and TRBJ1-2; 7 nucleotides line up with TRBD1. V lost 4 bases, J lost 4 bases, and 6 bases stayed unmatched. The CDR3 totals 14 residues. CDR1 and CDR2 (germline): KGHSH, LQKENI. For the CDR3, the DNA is TGTGCCAGCTCACAGGGACAGCAGATCTATGGCTACACCTTC. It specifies CASSQGQQIYGYTF. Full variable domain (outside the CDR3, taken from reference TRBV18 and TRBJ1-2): NAGVMQNPRHLVRRRGQEARLRCSPMKGHSHVYWYRQLPEEGLKFMVYLQKENIIDESGMPKERFSAEFPKEGPSILRIQQVVRGDSAAYFCASSQGQQIYGYTFGSGTRLTVV.

The CDR3 sequence is CASSSRQGASYEQYF. CDR3 DNA: TGTGCCAGCAGTTCCCGACAGGGTGCATCCTACGAGCAGTACTTC. The V and J genes are TRBV28 and TRBJ2-7; TRBD1 matches 7 bases. The CDR3 loop spans 15 amino acids. Germline V CDR1 and CDR2: MDHEN, SYDVKM. J lost 1 base, V lost 4 bases, and 7 bases had no gene match.

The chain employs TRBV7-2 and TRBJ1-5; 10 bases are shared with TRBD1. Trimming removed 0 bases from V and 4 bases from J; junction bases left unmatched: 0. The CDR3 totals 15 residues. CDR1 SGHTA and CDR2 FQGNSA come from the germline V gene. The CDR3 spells CASSLAGQGNQPQHF. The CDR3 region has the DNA TGTGCCAGCAGCTTAGCGGGACAGGGGAATCAGCCCCAGCATTTT.

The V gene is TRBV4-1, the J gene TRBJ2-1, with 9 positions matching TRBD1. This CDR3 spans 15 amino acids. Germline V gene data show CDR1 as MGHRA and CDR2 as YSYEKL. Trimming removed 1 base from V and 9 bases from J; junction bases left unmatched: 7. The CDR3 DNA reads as TGCGCCAGCAGCCAAGCCGGACAGGGGACCGGTGAGCAGTTCTTC. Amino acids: CASSQAGQGTGEQFF.

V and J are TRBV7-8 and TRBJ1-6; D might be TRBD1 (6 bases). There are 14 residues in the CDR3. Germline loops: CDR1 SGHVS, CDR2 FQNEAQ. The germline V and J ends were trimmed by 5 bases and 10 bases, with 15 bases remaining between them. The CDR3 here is CASSHTGPGSPLHF. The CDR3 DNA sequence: TGTGCCAGCAGCCACACAGGGCCGGGATCACCCCTCCACTTT.